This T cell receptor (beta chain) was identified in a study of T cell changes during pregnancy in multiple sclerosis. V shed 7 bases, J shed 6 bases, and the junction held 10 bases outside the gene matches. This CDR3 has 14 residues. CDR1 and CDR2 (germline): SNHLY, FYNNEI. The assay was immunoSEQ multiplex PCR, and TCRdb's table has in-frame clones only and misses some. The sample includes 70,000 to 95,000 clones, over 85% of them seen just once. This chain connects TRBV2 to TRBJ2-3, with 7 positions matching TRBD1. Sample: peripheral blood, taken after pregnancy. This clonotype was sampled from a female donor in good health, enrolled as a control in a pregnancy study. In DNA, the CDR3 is TGTGCCAGCAACTCAAACAGGGGAACTGATACGCAGTATTTT. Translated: CASNSNRGTDTQYF.